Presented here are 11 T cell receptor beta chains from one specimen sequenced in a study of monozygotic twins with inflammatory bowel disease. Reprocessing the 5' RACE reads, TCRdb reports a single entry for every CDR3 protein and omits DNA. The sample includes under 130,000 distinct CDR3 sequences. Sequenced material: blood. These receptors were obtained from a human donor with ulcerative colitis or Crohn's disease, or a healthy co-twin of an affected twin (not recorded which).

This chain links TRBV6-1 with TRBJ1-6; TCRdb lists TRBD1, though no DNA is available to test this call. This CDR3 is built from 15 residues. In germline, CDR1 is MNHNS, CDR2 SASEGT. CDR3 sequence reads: CASSPWDSNNSPLHF.

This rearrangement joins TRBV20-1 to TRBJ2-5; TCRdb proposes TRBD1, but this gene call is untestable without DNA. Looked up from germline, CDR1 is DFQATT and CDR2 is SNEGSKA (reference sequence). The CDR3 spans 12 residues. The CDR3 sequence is CSATRQQETQYF.

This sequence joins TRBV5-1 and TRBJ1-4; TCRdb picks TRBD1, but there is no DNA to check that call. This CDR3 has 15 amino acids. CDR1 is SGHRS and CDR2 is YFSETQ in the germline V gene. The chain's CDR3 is CASSTDRATNEKLFF.

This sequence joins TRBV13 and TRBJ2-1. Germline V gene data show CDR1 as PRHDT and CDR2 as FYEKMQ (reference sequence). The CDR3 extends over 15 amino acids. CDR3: CASSPEAEFDNEQFF.

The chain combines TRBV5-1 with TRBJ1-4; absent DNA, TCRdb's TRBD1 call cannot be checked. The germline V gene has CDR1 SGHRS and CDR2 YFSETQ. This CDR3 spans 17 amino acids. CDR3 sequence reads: CASSLTARQPRGEKLFF.

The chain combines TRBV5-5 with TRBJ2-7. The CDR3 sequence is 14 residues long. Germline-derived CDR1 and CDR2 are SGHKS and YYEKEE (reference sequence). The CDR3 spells CASSLDSTSYEQYF.

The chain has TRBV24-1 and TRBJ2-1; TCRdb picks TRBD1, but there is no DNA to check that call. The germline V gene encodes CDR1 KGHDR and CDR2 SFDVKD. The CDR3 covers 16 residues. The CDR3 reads CATSDSGQGSYNEQFF.

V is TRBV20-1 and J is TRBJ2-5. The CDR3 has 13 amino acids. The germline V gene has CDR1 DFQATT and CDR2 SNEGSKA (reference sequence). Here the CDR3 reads CSAPTPITETQYF.

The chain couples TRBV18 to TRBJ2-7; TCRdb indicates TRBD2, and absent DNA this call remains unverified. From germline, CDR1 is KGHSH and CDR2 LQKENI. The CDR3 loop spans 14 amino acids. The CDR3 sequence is CASSPQSGRHEQYF.

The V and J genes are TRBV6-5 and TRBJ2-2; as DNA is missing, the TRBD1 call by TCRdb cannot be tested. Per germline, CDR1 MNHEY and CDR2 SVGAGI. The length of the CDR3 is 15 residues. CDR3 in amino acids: CASSYPPNYPGELFF.

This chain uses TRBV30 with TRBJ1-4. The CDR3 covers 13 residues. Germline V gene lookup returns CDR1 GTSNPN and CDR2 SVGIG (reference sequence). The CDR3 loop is CAWSVQGDEKLFF.